This T cell receptor beta chain comes out of a study of blood T cell repertoires in COVID-19. On the study more broadly: Spain, Italy and the United States supplied samples that represented acute and convalescent COVID-19. Nucleic acid was either cDNA or gDNA, and it came from T cells, B-cell-depleted T cells, or PBMCs.

Between the trimmed V and J ends, which lost 4 bases and 2 bases, there was a span of 12 bases. Germline CDR1 SGHNT, CDR2 YYREEE (reference sequence). The CDR3 sequence is 15 residues long. Under the authors' procedure: Nucleated cell number was recorded as an estimate derived from reference gene primer amplification. Produced via immunoSEQ multiplex PCR; TCRdb's table is partial and in-frame only. The DNA gave D and trimming, while V, J and clone size come from that table. The repertoire holds 84,000 or so clones, with 70% to 90% as singletons. This TCR was sampled from an elderly man with active or convalescent COVID-19. The chain couples TRBV5-4 to TRBJ2-2; D is perhaps TRBD2 (6 bases). Material: peripheral blood. The CDR3 DNA reads as TGTGCCAGCAGCGCGGGACCATTAAACACCGGGGAGCTGTTTTTT. Amino acids: CASSAGPLNTGELFF.